This is a list of T cell receptor beta chains from one sample in a study of cytomegalovirus exposure and HLA in healthy donors. Sequencing was performed with immunoSEQ multiplex PCR; in TCRdb, only in-frame clones are kept and a portion is missing. The table lists about 35,000 clones, roughly 80% of them singletons. The specimen was PBMCs. These receptors were obtained from a male donor in good health and CMV-seronegative. CDR3s include the opening cysteine and the closing phenylalanine or tryptophan. The order of the fields is V gene, clone size, D gene, J gene, CDR3 DNA, CDR3 protein. D genes are given only for firm matches. Size is omitted from some rows. Given values are once, few, many or a class for expanded clones.

v_call: TRBV6-1; clone_size: NA; d_call: NA; j_call: TRBJ1-4; cdr3_nt: TGTGCCAGCAGTGCCCGCCAGGGGCTTACTAATGAAAAACTGTTTTTT; cdr3_aa: CASSARQGLTNEKLFF
v_call: TRBV29-1; clone_size: once; d_call: NA; j_call: TRBJ1-1; cdr3_nt: TGCAGCGTTGCTCGGGGAGGGAACACTGAAGCTTTCTTT; cdr3_aa: CSVARGGNTEAFF
v_call: TRBV7-9; clone_size: NA; d_call: NA; j_call: TRBJ2-7; cdr3_nt: TGTGCCAGCAGCTTAGCGCAGGGACTCCTCTCCTACGAGCAGTACTTC; cdr3_aa: CASSLAQGLLSYEQYF
v_call: TRBV27; clone_size: few; d_call: NA; j_call: TRBJ1-4; cdr3_nt: TGTGCCAGCAGCACCCACTCCCTGACAGATAATTATGAAAAACTGTTTTTT; cdr3_aa: CASSTHSLTDNYEKLFF
v_call: TRBV6-6; clone_size: once; d_call: TRBD2; j_call: TRBJ2-1; cdr3_nt: TGTGCCAGCAGTTACCGTGCTAGCGGGATATGGGAGCAGTTCTTC; cdr3_aa: CASSYRASGIWEQFF
v_call: TRBV10-3; clone_size: NA; d_call: TRBD2; j_call: TRBJ2-7; cdr3_nt: TGTGCCATCAGCCCGGGACTAGCGGGAGGTGAGCAGTACTTC; cdr3_aa: CAISPGLAGGEQYF
v_call: TRBV4-1; clone_size: NA; d_call: NA; j_call: TRBJ2-3; cdr3_nt: TGCGCCAGCAGCCTATACCCTGCGAGGGAATCAGATACGCAGTATTTT; cdr3_aa: CASSLYPARESDTQYF
v_call: TRBV7-9; clone_size: NA; d_call: NA; j_call: TRBJ1-6; cdr3_nt: TGTGCCACACGGTTAGATGATAATTCACCCCTCCACTTT; cdr3_aa: CATRLDDNSPLHF
v_call: TRBV28; clone_size: NA; d_call: TRBD2; j_call: TRBJ2-5; cdr3_nt: TGTGCCAGCAGTCCCTCCCCCGCGTTGGTAGCGGGAGCGGAAGAGACCCAGTACTTC; cdr3_aa: CASSPSPALVAGAEETQYF
v_call: TRBV9; clone_size: NA; d_call: TRBD2; j_call: TRBJ2-5; cdr3_nt: TGTGCCAGCAGCCCTCCGATAAGGGCTAGCGGGAACCAAGAGACCCAGTACTTC; cdr3_aa: CASSPPIRASGNQETQYF
v_call: TRBV9; clone_size: NA; d_call: TRBD1; j_call: TRBJ2-7; cdr3_nt: TGTGCCAGCAGCTTCGAGGGACAGGCCTACGAGCAGTACTTC; cdr3_aa: CASSFEGQAYEQYF
v_call: TRBV7-9; clone_size: NA; d_call: NA; j_call: TRBJ2-7; cdr3_nt: TGTGCCAGCAGCTTAGAAGCGGAATCCTACGAGCAGTACTTC; cdr3_aa: CASSLEAESYEQYF
v_call: TRBV5-1; clone_size: NA; d_call: NA; j_call: TRBJ2-3; cdr3_nt: TGCGCCAGCAGCCCCAGACAGTCTGTGGATACGCAGTATTTT; cdr3_aa: CASSPRQSVDTQYF
v_call: TRBV5-1; clone_size: NA; d_call: TRBD2; j_call: TRBJ2-3; cdr3_nt: TGCGCCAGCAGCTTGGCAGCGGGGGGTCGCACAGATACGCAGTATTTT; cdr3_aa: CASSLAAGGRTDTQYF
v_call: TRBV27; clone_size: NA; d_call: NA; j_call: TRBJ1-5; cdr3_nt: TGTGCCAGCAGACCGACAGGTAGCAATCAGCCCCAGCATTTT; cdr3_aa: CASRPTGSNQPQHF
v_call: TRBV15; clone_size: NA; d_call: TRBD1; j_call: TRBJ1-1; cdr3_nt: TGTGCCACCAGCAGAGCCTACGGACAGGGGTTGAACACTGAAGCTTTCTTT; cdr3_aa: CATSRAYGQGLNTEAFF
v_call: TRBV5-6; clone_size: NA; d_call: NA; j_call: TRBJ1-5; cdr3_nt: TGTGCCAGCAGCTTTCGGGTTAGCAATCAGCCCCAGCATTTT; cdr3_aa: CASSFRVSNQPQHF
v_call: TRBV9; clone_size: NA; d_call: NA; j_call: TRBJ1-2; cdr3_nt: TGTGCCAGCAGCTTCAGGGGTGCTAACTATGGCTACACCTTC; cdr3_aa: CASSFRGANYGYTF
v_call: TRBV7-2; clone_size: NA; d_call: TRBD1; j_call: TRBJ1-5; cdr3_nt: TGTGCCAGCAGTTTGACAGGGGGATATCAGCCCCAGCATTTT; cdr3_aa: CASSLTGGYQPQHF
v_call: TRBV6-5; clone_size: NA; d_call: TRBD1; j_call: TRBJ2-1; cdr3_nt: TGTGCCAGCAGTCTTCACAGGGGACGCTACAATGAGCAGTTCTTC; cdr3_aa: CASSLHRGRYNEQFF
v_call: TRBV6-5; clone_size: few; d_call: TRBD1; j_call: TRBJ2-2; cdr3_nt: TGTGCCAGCAATATACAGGGGGCTGGCACCGGGGAGCTGTTTTTT; cdr3_aa: CASNIQGAGTGELFF
v_call: TRBV27; clone_size: NA; d_call: NA; j_call: TRBJ2-5; cdr3_nt: TGTGCCAGCAGTTCTCAGGGGATTAGGGAGACCCAGTACTTC; cdr3_aa: CASSSQGIRETQYF
v_call: TRBV6-6; clone_size: NA; d_call: NA; j_call: TRBJ2-7; cdr3_nt: TGTGCCAGCAGACAGCTGGACTACGAGCAGTACTTC; cdr3_aa: CASRQLDYEQYF
v_call: TRBV5-1; clone_size: NA; d_call: NA; j_call: TRBJ2-3; cdr3_nt: TGCGCCAGCAGCCCCGCAGGCCTAGCGACGTACACAGATACGCAGTATTTT; cdr3_aa: CASSPAGLATYTDTQYF
v_call: TRBV6-5; clone_size: once; d_call: NA; j_call: TRBJ1-2; cdr3_nt: TGTGCCAGCAGTTACTCGGTTCGAGGAATCTATGGCTACACCTTC; cdr3_aa: CASSYSVRGIYGYTF
v_call: TRBV9; clone_size: NA; d_call: NA; j_call: TRBJ2-1; cdr3_nt: TGTGCCAGCAGCGACCGGGGTTCCCCCTACAGTGAGCAGTTCTTC; cdr3_aa: CASSDRGSPYSEQFF
v_call: TRBV19; clone_size: NA; d_call: TRBD2; j_call: TRBJ2-1; cdr3_nt: TGTGCCAGTAAAAGCGGGATGGGCAATGAGCAGTTCTTC; cdr3_aa: CASKSGMGNEQFF
v_call: TRBV7-8; clone_size: NA; d_call: TRBD2; j_call: TRBJ2-7; cdr3_nt: TGTGCCAGCAGTTTTAGCGGGAGGGCCGACGAGCAGTACTTC; cdr3_aa: CASSFSGRADEQYF
v_call: TRBV7-9; clone_size: NA; d_call: TRBD1; j_call: TRBJ1-1; cdr3_nt: TGTGCCAGCAGCACACGGACAGGGGGCACTGAAGCTTTCTTT; cdr3_aa: CASSTRTGGTEAFF
v_call: TRBV10-3; clone_size: NA; d_call: NA; j_call: TRBJ2-5; cdr3_nt: TGTGCCATCAGCTGGGCTCAAGAGACCCAGTACTTC; cdr3_aa: CAISWAQETQYF
v_call: TRBV6-4; clone_size: NA; d_call: NA; j_call: TRBJ1-2; cdr3_nt: TGTGCCAGCAGTGCGACGACAGTTGACCCTGGCTACACCTTC; cdr3_aa: CASSATTVDPGYTF
v_call: TRBV9; clone_size: NA; d_call: TRBD1; j_call: TRBJ1-4; cdr3_nt: TGTGCCAGCAGCCCACGGACAGGGGGAGGTGAAAAACTGTTTTTT; cdr3_aa: CASSPRTGGGEKLFF
v_call: TRBV28; clone_size: NA; d_call: NA; j_call: TRBJ2-7; cdr3_nt: TGTGCCAGCAGACCCCCGGGAAATCCAATTTACGAGCAGTACTTC; cdr3_aa: CASRPPGNPIYEQYF
v_call: TRBV5-1; clone_size: few; d_call: NA; j_call: TRBJ2-1; cdr3_nt: TGCGCCAGCAGCCCAGGGGGGCCGGCCAATGAGCAGTTCTTC; cdr3_aa: CASSPGGPANEQFF
v_call: TRBV5-1; clone_size: few; d_call: TRBD1; j_call: TRBJ2-1; cdr3_nt: TGCGCCAGCAGCTTGTCGGACAGGGACTACAATGAGCAGTTCTTC; cdr3_aa: CASSLSDRDYNEQFF
v_call: TRBV6-6; clone_size: few; d_call: TRBD2; j_call: TRBJ2-1; cdr3_nt: TGTGCCAGCAGTTACCCGGGGACTAGCGGAGGCAATGAGCAGTTCTTC; cdr3_aa: CASSYPGTSGGNEQFF
v_call: TRBV5-8; clone_size: NA; d_call: NA; j_call: TRBJ1-6; cdr3_nt: TGTGCCAGCAGCCCAGGGGAAAAGGGCTATAATTCACCCCTCCACTTT; cdr3_aa: CASSPGEKGYNSPLHF
v_call: TRBV11-2; clone_size: NA; d_call: TRBD1; j_call: TRBJ1-2; cdr3_nt: TGTGCCAGCAGCCTAAATCAGGGGGAGGTTAGCGGCTACACCTTC; cdr3_aa: CASSLNQGEVSGYTF
v_call: TRBV9; clone_size: NA; d_call: NA; j_call: TRBJ1-1; cdr3_nt: TGTGCCAGCAGCCAGATGAACACTGAAGCTTTCTTT; cdr3_aa: CASSQMNTEAFF
v_call: TRBV25-1; clone_size: NA; d_call: NA; j_call: TRBJ2-1; cdr3_nt: TGTGCCAGCAGTGAGAGGACGGGGAGCTCCTACAATGAGCAGTTCTTC; cdr3_aa: CASSERTGSSYNEQFF
v_call: TRBV5-1; clone_size: NA; d_call: NA; j_call: TRBJ1-6; cdr3_nt: TGCGCCAGCAGCTCCCAGGGTATGGATTCACCCCTCCACTTT; cdr3_aa: CASSSQGMDSPLHF
v_call: TRBV9; clone_size: NA; d_call: NA; j_call: TRBJ2-7; cdr3_nt: TGTGCCAGCAGCGTGCGGAGCGGATACGTTTACGAGCAGTACTTC; cdr3_aa: CASSVRSGYVYEQYF
v_call: TRBV6-5; clone_size: NA; d_call: NA; j_call: TRBJ1-1; cdr3_nt: TGTGCCAGCAGGCTACAGGAGACGAACACTGAAGCTTTCTTT; cdr3_aa: CASRLQETNTEAFF
v_call: TRBV29-1; clone_size: NA; d_call: TRBD1; j_call: TRBJ1-5; cdr3_nt: TGCAGCGTTCAGGACAGGGGCAATCAGCCCCAGCATTTT; cdr3_aa: CSVQDRGNQPQHF
v_call: TRBV11-2; clone_size: NA; d_call: TRBD1; j_call: TRBJ1-1; cdr3_nt: TGTGCCAGCAGCTTAGGACAGGGTTTGAGTGAAGCTTTCTTT; cdr3_aa: CASSLGQGLSEAFF
v_call: TRBV9; clone_size: NA; d_call: TRBD1; j_call: TRBJ1-3; cdr3_nt: TGTGCCAGCAGCGTAGGCCCCGGACAGGGTTCTGGAAACACCATATATTTT; cdr3_aa: CASSVGPGQGSGNTIYF
v_call: TRBV15; clone_size: NA; d_call: NA; j_call: TRBJ2-4; cdr3_nt: TGTGCCACCAGCAGAGATGCCAGGGTGGATGGCAAAAACATTCAGTACTTC; cdr3_aa: CATSRDARVDGKNIQYF
v_call: TRBV29-1; clone_size: once; d_call: NA; j_call: TRBJ2-3; cdr3_nt: TGCAGCGTGATCGGTTCGACAGGTATGATCACAGATACGCAGTATTTT; cdr3_aa: CSVIGSTGMITDTQYF
v_call: TRBV4-1; clone_size: once; d_call: NA; j_call: TRBJ1-2; cdr3_nt: TGCGCCAGCAGCCCGGTACCGGGACACTTTTCCTATGGCTACACCTTC; cdr3_aa: CASSPVPGHFSYGYTF
v_call: TRBV5-1; clone_size: once; d_call: NA; j_call: TRBJ1-1; cdr3_nt: TGCGCCAGCAGTCTACTTGGCGGGACTCCGGCTGAAGCTTTCTTT; cdr3_aa: CASSLLGGTPAEAFF
v_call: TRBV25-1; clone_size: few; d_call: NA; j_call: TRBJ2-1; cdr3_nt: TGTGCCAGCACCCTAGGGGGGGGCCGCTACAATGAGCAGTTCTTC; cdr3_aa: CASTLGGGRYNEQFF
v_call: TRBV30; clone_size: NA; d_call: NA; j_call: TRBJ1-1; cdr3_nt: TGTGCCTGGGCCTTCAATGGGGAGAAAGCTTTCTTT; cdr3_aa: CAWAFNGEKAFF
v_call: TRBV7-3; clone_size: NA; d_call: TRBD2; j_call: TRBJ2-3; cdr3_nt: TGTGCCAGCAGCTCCTCGGGGGGGCCCCCAGATACGCAGTATTTT; cdr3_aa: CASSSSGGPPDTQYF
v_call: TRBV4-2; clone_size: NA; d_call: TRBD2; j_call: TRBJ2-3; cdr3_nt: TGTGCCAGCAGCCAAGATCACCTAGCGGGAGGGGAAGATACGCAGTATTTT; cdr3_aa: CASSQDHLAGGEDTQYF